These 11 T cell receptor beta chains were all obtained from the same sample, sequenced in a study of blood T cell repertoires in COVID-19. TCRdb keeps only in-frame clones here, not all; method: immunoSEQ multiplex PCR. Seen here are tens of thousands of clones, about 80% observed once, and the top ten hold 25% to 30%. Sequencing was carried out using peripheral blood. The receptor source for this set is a human donor in a cohort sampled during active COVID-19.

The chain combines TRBV5-4 with TRBJ2-1; 7 nucleotides agree with TRBD2. V trimming: 0 bases; J trimming: 10 bases; junction bases outside the gene matches: 10. Germline V lookup: CDR1 SGHNT, CDR2 YYREEE (reference sequence). The CDR3 is 15 amino acids. This CDR3 reads CASSLGTSYGGEQFF. CDR3 nucleotides: TGTGCCAGCAGCTTGGGGACTAGTTACGGAGGCGAGCAGTTCTTC.

This clone was seen only once. The chain joins TRBV19 to TRBJ2-2; TRBD1 agrees at 9 bases. The germline gives CDR1 LNHDA, CDR2 SQIVND (reference sequence). The J segment lost 1 base and the V segment lost 3 bases, leaving 0 bases of the junction unmatched. The CDR3 is 15 residues long. The CDR3 here is CASSMTGGNTGELFF. The CDR3 DNA reads as TGTGCCAGTAGTATGACAGGGGGGAACACCGGGGAGCTGTTTTTT.

The CDR3 DNA follows: TGCGCCAGCAGCCAAGACAGGGATACTGGAAACACCATATATTTT. It translates to CASSQDRDTGNTIYF. This chain uses TRBV4-3 with TRBJ1-3; tentative D call: TRBD1 (5 bases). The germline V gene encodes CDR1 LGHNA and CDR2 YSLEER. The CDR3 consists of 15 residues. Trimming took off 0 bases at V and 2 bases at J, with 8 bases between the two ends.

The chain is built from TRBV10-1 and TRBJ1-4, with 8 bases identical to TRBD1. This CDR3 is 18 amino acids long. V shed 5 bases, J shed 7 bases, and the junction held 18 bases outside the gene matches. Germline V lookup: CDR1 WNHNN, CDR2 SYGVQD (reference sequence). The CDR3, as DNA: TGCGCCAGCAGTAGACAGGGGTTTGTTCCCCACCGCCGTGAAAAACTGTTTTTT. It encodes CASSRQGFVPHRREKLFF.

The chain has TRBV3-1 (or the pseudogene TRBV3-2) and TRBJ2-1, with D possibly matching TRBD2 (5 bases). Germline loops: CDR1 LGHDT, CDR2 YNNKEL (reference sequence). This CDR3 spans 12 amino acids. Between the trimmed V and J ends, which lost 4 bases and 9 bases, there was a span of 10 bases. CDR3 DNA sequence: TGTGCCAGCAGCCTCGGAAGCGGTGAGCAGTTCTTC. Protein product: CASSLGSGEQFF.

The rearrangement uses TRBV7-9 and TRBJ2-5; TRBD2 agrees at 10 bases. The CDR3 spans 15 residues. Per germline, CDR1 SEHNR and CDR2 FQNEAQ (reference sequence). V lost 4 bases, J lost 1 base, and 3 bases stayed unmatched. The DNA for the CDR3 is TGTGCCAGCAGCTCTAGCGGGGGATTCCAAGAGACCCAGTACTTC. Amino acid sequence: CASSSSGGFQETQYF.

This chain joins TRBV6-1 and TRBJ1-2; D not certain. With 2 bases removed from V and 2 bases from J, the gap between germline ends came to 9 bases. Germline CDR1 and CDR2: MNHNS and SASEGT. This CDR3 comprises 14 residues. Here the CDR3 reads CASSERSINYGYTF. CDR3 DNA sequence: TGTGCCAGCAGTGAACGGAGCATCAACTATGGCTACACCTTC.

The rearrangement joins TRBV5-1 to TRBJ2-1; the match to TRBD2 covers 10 bases. Germline V gene data show CDR1 as SGHRS and CDR2 as YFSETQ. This CDR3 has 14 amino acids. J lost 4 bases, V lost 4 bases, and 2 bases had no gene match. The CDR3 region has the DNA TGCGCCAGCAGCCTTAGCGGGGGGTACAATGAGCAGTTCTTC. It encodes CASSLSGGYNEQFF.

The chain joins TRBV6-1 to TRBJ1-5; no reliable D call. CDR3 length: 17 amino acids. Germline CDR1 MNHNS, CDR2 SASEGT. The V end was cut by 0 bases, the J end by 5 bases, with 17 bases between. The CDR3 DNA reads TGTGCCAGCAGTGAAGCGCGGTCTTGGAGTACGGATCAGCCCCAGCATTTT. As protein: CASSEARSWSTDQPQHF.

The rearrangement links TRBV16 to TRBJ2-5; tentative D call: TRBD2 (5 bases). The CDR3 runs 15 residues. CDR1 is KGHSY, CDR2 FQNENV, per germline. Deletions cut 2 bases from V and 2 bases from J, with 12 bases between. The CDR3 here is CASSQTAAEQETQYF. As DNA, the CDR3 is TGTGCCAGCAGCCAAACGGCAGCGGAACAAGAGACCCAGTACTTC.

J is TRBJ2-5 and V is TRBV19; TRBD2 aligns across 9 bases. CDR1 is LNHDA and CDR2 is SQIVND in the germline V gene (reference sequence). This CDR3 comprises 17 residues. J gave up 5 bases and V 5 bases, and 15 bases lay outside the gene matches. The CDR3: CASSYGLAGTPGETQYF. As DNA, the CDR3 is TGTGCCAGTAGTTACGGGCTAGCGGGGACCCCTGGGGAGACCCAGTACTTC.